The sequence of this TCR beta chain was determined in a study of T-cell reconstitution after alpha-beta-depleted transplantation in children. CDR3 length equals 15 residues. Trimming left V 3 bases short and J 0 bases short, with 9 bases between. A few counts support this clonotype. Researchers prepared the TCRbeta library using unique molecular identifiers, the study reports. TCRdb re-analysed the PCR reads in MiXCR, keeping a single row per CDR3 protein. There are 600,000 to 700,000 distinct CDR3 sequences in the sample; roughly 15% occur only once, and approximately 1% lies in the top ten. This chain links TRBV12-3 or TRBV12-4 with TRBJ1-5; D not certain. The sample consisted of PBMCs from the stem cell graft donor, taken from the stem cell graft. This receptor was obtained from a human donor who donated a stem cell graft to a child with acute myeloid leukemia. The CDR3 here is CASSLSAASNQPQHF. CDR3 nucleotide sequence: TGTGCCAGCAGTTTGTCGGCAGCTAGCAATCAGCCCCAGCATTTT.